Below, 12 T cell receptor beta chains from the same sample are listed, as sequenced in a study of blood T cell repertoires in COVID-19. TCRdb keeps only in-frame clones here, not all; method: immunoSEQ multiplex PCR. The sample consists of 250,000 to 350,000 clones, about 89% of them appearing once. Sequenced input: peripheral blood. The receptor source for this set is a woman aged 50 to 60 who had recovered from COVID-19.

The rearrangement joins TRBV28 to TRBJ1-1; 12 bases are shared with TRBD1. The CDR3 sequence is 17 residues long. The ends lost 0 bases at V and 3 bases at J; junction bases unmatched: 5. The germline V gene has CDR1 MDHEN and CDR2 SYDVKM. CDR3 amino acids: CASSLWGTGGVDTEAFF. CDR3 coding DNA: TGTGCCAGCAGTTTATGGGGGACAGGGGGCGTGGACACTGAAGCTTTCTTT.

CDR3 protein: CASSELAGGPTEQFF. DNA for the CDR3: TGTGCCAGCAGCGAATTAGCGGGAGGGCCCACTGAGCAGTTCTTC. The rearrangement joins TRBV7-3 to TRBJ2-1; 11 nucleotides line up with TRBD2. J gave up 9 bases and V 5 bases, and 9 bases lay outside the gene matches. This CDR3 contains 15 residues. Per germline, CDR1 SGHTA and CDR2 FQGTGA.

This clone was detected once. The chain employs TRBV2 and TRBJ1-6, with D possibly being TRBD1 (5 bases). In germline, CDR1 is SNHLY, CDR2 FYNNEI. This CDR3 has 15 amino acids. With 6 bases removed from V and 7 bases from J, the gap between germline ends came to 16 bases. The CDR3 region has the DNA TGTGCCAGCAGCCTATCTGACAGTGAGAATTCACCCCTCCACTTT. Its protein product is CASSLSDSENSPLHF. Full variable domain (remainder filled in from reference TRBV2 and TRBJ1-6): EPEVTQTPSHQVTQMGQEVILRCVPISNHLYFYWYRQILGQKVEFLVSFYNNEISEKSEIFDDQFSVERPDGSNFTLKIRSTKLEDSAMYFCASSLSDSENSPLHFGNGTRLTVT.

The chain combines TRBV5-6 with TRBJ2-7; perhaps TRBD1 as D (6 bases). Trimming left V 4 bases short and J 5 bases short, with 13 bases between. The CDR3 is 13 residues long. Looked up from germline, CDR1 is SGHDT and CDR2 is YYEEEE. CDR3 residues: CASSPVQGNEQYF. The CDR3 DNA follows: TGTGCCAGCAGCCCAGTACAGGGCAACGAGCAGTACTTC.

V and J are TRBV12-3 or TRBV12-4 and TRBJ1-5, with 7 bases aligning to TRBD1. The CDR3 is made up of 13 amino acids. The J segment lost 6 bases and the V segment lost 5 bases, leaving 4 bases of the junction unmatched. This CDR3 reads CASSTGEGQPQHF. The DNA of the CDR3 is TGTGCCAGCAGTACAGGGGAAGGTCAGCCCCAGCATTTT.

Only one count was recorded for this clone. The gene calls are TRBV12-5 and TRBJ2-3; D might be TRBD2 (6 bases). Trimming took 7 bases from V and 0 from J, leaving 17 bases between them. Germline V gives CDR1 LGHNT, CDR2 FRNRAP. The length of the CDR3 is 16 residues. In DNA form, the CDR3 reads TGTGCTAGTGCTTCCGGGGGTAGGCCCAGCACAGATACGCAGTATTTT. Protein: CASASGGRPSTDTQYF.

The V call is TRBV10-3, the J call TRBJ2-7; no clear D. Germline loops: CDR1 ENHRY, CDR2 SYGVKD. This CDR3 has 13 residues. Trimming shortened V by 7 bases and J by 2 bases, and 12 bases separated the two germline ends. Here the CDR3 reads CAITATSTYEQYF. The CDR3, as DNA: TGTGCCATCACCGCGACTTCTACCTACGAGCAGTACTTC.

This clone was observed once. A much larger clone lies one base from this, so it may be a read error. The chain has TRBV27 and TRBJ1-5; possible D gene TRBD1, 5 bases. There are 14 residues in the CDR3. The germline V and J ends were trimmed by 2 bases and 2 bases, with 7 bases remaining between them. Germline CDR1 reads MNHEY; CDR2 reads SMNVEV (reference sequence). For the CDR3, the DNA is TGTGCCAGCAGTTTAGGAGGGGGCAATCAGCCCCAGCATTTT. It is translated as CASSLGGGNQPQHF.

The gene calls are TRBV2 and TRBJ1-1; D is ambiguous. Germline V gene sequence: CDR1 SNHLY, CDR2 FYNNEI. Trimming pared 6 bases from V and 1 base from J, leaving 9 bases between. This CDR3 is 13 amino acids long. The CDR3 here is CASRPEENTEAFF. Written as DNA, the CDR3 is TGTGCCAGCAGACCGGAGGAGAACACTGAAGCTTTCTTT.

The rearrangement uses TRBV5-1 and TRBJ2-3; 7 nucleotides line up with TRBD2. CDR3 length equals 16 residues. Germline CDR1 and CDR2: SGHRS and YFSETQ. J gave up 3 bases and V 1 base, and 8 bases lay outside the gene matches. The CDR3 nucleotides are TGCGCCAGCAGCTTGTACGGGGGGTATTGGACAGATACGCAGTATTTT. It yields the protein CASSLYGGYWTDTQYF.

The chain employs TRBV6-5 and TRBJ2-7; a weak D match, TRBD1 (6 bases). With 5 bases removed from V and 2 bases from J, the gap between germline ends came to 16 bases. The CDR3 is 15 residues long. Germline V lookup: CDR1 MNHEY, CDR2 SVGAGI. In DNA form, the CDR3 reads TGTGCCAGCAGTACCACAGGGATTGGTACCTACGAGCAGTACTTC. It yields the protein CASSTTGIGTYEQYF.

In its sample, this clone was seen a few times. The chain employs TRBV5-1 and TRBJ2-7, with TRBD2 matching over 8 bases. Trimming removed 3 bases from V and 0 bases from J; junction bases left unmatched: 5. Germline V gene sequence: CDR1 SGHRS, CDR2 YFSETQ. There are 15 residues in the CDR3. The CDR3 coding sequence is TGCGCCAGCAGCTCTAGCGGGCTGAGCTCCTACGAGCAGTACTTC. Translation: CASSSSGLSSYEQYF. The full variable domain, in which reference TRBV5-1 and TRBJ2-7 provide the parts outside the CDR3, is KAGVTQTPRYLIKTRGQQVTLSCSPISGHRSVSWYQQTPGQGLQFLFEYFSETQRNKGNFPGRFSGRQFSNSRSEMNVSTLELGDSALYLCASSSSGLSSYEQYFGPGTRLTVT.